The subject of this entry is one T cell receptor beta chain. Per the authors' pipeline: Counts of nucleated cells, estimated from reference gene primer amplification, were obtained. The table came from immunoSEQ multiplex PCR; TCRdb's copy has only in-frame clones and leaves some out. That table gives V, J and clone size, and the DNA gave D and trimming. The sample has 5,700 or so clones, 90% to 95% seen once. V shed 6 bases and J 4 bases; nucleotides not matched to a gene: 7. Germline V gene data show CDR1 as MNHNY and CDR2 as SVGAGI (reference sequence). The CDR3 runs 14 residues. The record originates from a study of blood T cell repertoires in COVID-19. Whole-study context: COVID-19 samples from acute and convalescent phases originated in the United States, Italy and Spain. Sample material is recorded as cDNA or gDNA derived from T cells, B-cell-depleted T cells, or PBMCs.

This TCR was sampled from a human donor in a cohort sampled during active COVID-19. The chain uses TRBV6-6 and TRBJ2-5, with 8 bases aligning to TRBD2. Sequenced: peripheral blood. Here the CDR3 DNA reads TGTGCCAGCAGCTTAGCGGGATGGGGAGAGACCCAGTACTTC. Translated: CASSLAGWGETQYF.